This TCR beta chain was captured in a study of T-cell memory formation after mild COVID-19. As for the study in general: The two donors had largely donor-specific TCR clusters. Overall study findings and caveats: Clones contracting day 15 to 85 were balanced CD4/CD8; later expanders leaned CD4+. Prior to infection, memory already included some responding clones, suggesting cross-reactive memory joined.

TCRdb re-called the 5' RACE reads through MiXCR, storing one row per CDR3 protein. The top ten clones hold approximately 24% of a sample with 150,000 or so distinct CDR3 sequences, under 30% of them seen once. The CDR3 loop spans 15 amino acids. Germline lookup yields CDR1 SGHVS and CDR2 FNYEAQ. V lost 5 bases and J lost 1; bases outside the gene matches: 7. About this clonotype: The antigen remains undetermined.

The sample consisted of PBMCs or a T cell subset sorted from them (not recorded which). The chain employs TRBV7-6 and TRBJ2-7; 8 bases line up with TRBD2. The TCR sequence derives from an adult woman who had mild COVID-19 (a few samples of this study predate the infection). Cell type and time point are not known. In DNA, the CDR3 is TGTGCCAGCAGCATAATAGCGGGACCTTCCTACGAGCAGTACTTC. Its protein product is CASSIIAGPSYEQYF. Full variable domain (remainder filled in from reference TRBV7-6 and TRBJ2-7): GAGVSQSPRYKVTKRGQDVALRCDPISGHVSLYWYRQALGQGPEFLTYFNYEAQQDKSGLPNDRFSAERPEGSISTLTIQRTEQRDSAMYRCASSIIAGPSYEQYFGPGTRLTVT.